The 31 T cell receptor beta chains listed next were all sequenced from one sample in a study of CD8 T cells in ankylosing spondylitis. TCRdb reprocessed the 5' RACE reads with MiXCR, giving one entry per CDR3 protein. The data hold 250,000 or so distinct CDR3 sequences, with under 20% observed a single time. The specimen was blood, either unsorted or a sorted T cell fraction (not recorded which). These receptors originate from a male donor with ankylosing spondylitis or in good health (not recorded which).

The V and J genes are TRBV6-5 and TRBJ2-1, with 9 bases lining up with TRBD1. With 4 bases clipped from V and 10 bases from J, the junction kept 5 bases outside the gene matches. CDR3 length: 13 amino acids. In germline, CDR1 is MNHEY, CDR2 SVGAGI. CDR3 nucleotide sequence: TGTGCCAGCAGTTTCGGACAGGGGCAAGAGCAGTTCTTC. Protein sequence: CASSFGQGQEQFF.

This clonotype has more than one count but fewer than ten. This chain uses TRBV6-1 with TRBJ1-5, with 9 bases aligning to TRBD1. This CDR3 has 16 residues. J lost 2 bases, V lost 6 bases, and 8 bases had no gene match. Germline V gene data show CDR1 as MNHNS and CDR2 as SASEGT. CDR3 protein: CASRGGTGSRNQPQHF. Here the CDR3 DNA reads TGTGCCAGCAGGGGTGGGACAGGGAGTCGCAATCAGCCCCAGCATTTT.

The rearrangement uses TRBV10-3 and TRBJ1-6, with 7 bases aligning to TRBD1. The CDR3 loop spans 15 amino acids. The junction had 13 bases not matched to a gene; V was cut back by 10 bases and J by 7 bases. CDR1 is ENHRY, CDR2 SYGVKD, per germline. The CDR3 DNA follows: TGTGCCACACGACAGGGATTGGACTCAAATTCACCCCTCCACTTT. It yields the protein CATRQGLDSNSPLHF.

The sample holds many counts of this clonotype. The genes are TRBV5-1 and TRBJ2-1; D not resolved. The CDR3 spans 13 residues. The germline V gene encodes CDR1 SGHRS and CDR2 YFSETQ. V dropped 4 bases and J dropped 9 bases, with 14 bases sitting between them. Here the CDR3 reads CASSQLELGEQFF. CDR3 DNA: TGCGCCAGCAGCCAGCTCGAACTGGGTGAGCAGTTCTTC.

The sample holds a few counts of this clonotype. This chain joins TRBV5-6 and TRBJ2-3; TRBD2 aligns across 9 bases. Germline V gene sequence: CDR1 SGHDT, CDR2 YYEEEE. The length of the CDR3 is 16 residues. Losses at the gene ends were 0 bases for V and 4 bases for J; bases not matched to a gene: 6. This CDR3 is CASSLDTSGPPDTQYF. The CDR3 bases are TGTGCCAGCAGCTTGGATACTAGCGGGCCTCCAGATACGCAGTATTTT.

This clonotype was seen at least ten times. This chain uses TRBV5-1 with TRBJ2-2; D is possibly TRBD2 (6 bases). The CDR3 consists of 13 residues. The germline V gene has CDR1 SGHRS and CDR2 YFSETQ. Trimming stripped 2 bases from V and 6 bases from J, with 8 bases between. The DNA for the CDR3 is TGCGCCAGCAGCTTCGGAGGGGCCGGGGAGCTGTTTTTT. It yields the protein CASSFGGAGELFF.

The V gene is TRBV12-3 or TRBV12-4, the J gene TRBJ1-6, with a tentative D call TRBD1 (5 bases). Trimming took off 3 bases at V and 0 bases at J, with 12 bases between the two ends. This CDR3 region has 17 residues. Here the CDR3 DNA reads TGTGCCAGCAGTTTGGGGGACGGACTCTCCTATAATTCACCCCTCCACTTT. It specifies CASSLGDGLSYNSPLHF.

J is TRBJ2-7 and V is TRBV5-1; 11 positions match TRBD1. The CDR3 runs 15 residues. V trimming: 4 bases; J trimming: 2 bases; junction bases outside the gene matches: 5. Germline V CDR1 and CDR2: SGHRS, YFSETQ. CDR3 sequence reads: CASSQKGQGAYEQYF. As DNA, the CDR3 is TGCGCCAGCAGCCAGAAGGGACAGGGGGCCTACGAGCAGTACTTC.

The J gene is TRBJ2-7, the V gene TRBV27; 8 bases align to TRBD2. Germline CDR1 and CDR2: MNHEY and SMNVEV (reference sequence). The CDR3 length is 14 residues. With V trimmed by 2 bases and J by 1 base, 1 base remained unmatched. CDR3 region: CASSLERGSYEQYF. CDR3 DNA: TGTGCCAGCAGTTTAGAGCGGGGGTCCTACGAGCAGTACTTC.

DNA of the CDR3: TGTGCCAAAGAGAGGCAGAACTCTGGAAACACCATATATTTT. Protein: CAKERQNSGNTIYF. The rearrangement joins TRBV7-9 to TRBJ1-3; D unresolved. V was shortened by 10 bases and J by 0 bases, with 13 bases between the two germline ends. CDR1 SEHNR and CDR2 FQNEAQ come from the germline V gene (reference sequence). There are 14 residues in the CDR3.

The V gene is TRBV7-9, the J gene TRBJ2-3, with 12 bases matching TRBD2. The CDR3 is 17 amino acids. V shed 4 bases and J 6 bases; nucleotides not matched to a gene: 11. Germline loops: CDR1 SEHNR, CDR2 FQNEAQ (reference sequence). CDR3 in DNA: TGTGCCAGCAGCTCCCCGTGGACTAGCGGGACTGGGGATACGCAGTATTTT. Translation gives CASSSPWTSGTGDTQYF. The variable domain in full, with the rest retrieved from reference TRBV7-9 and TRBJ2-3, is DTGVSQNPRHKITKRGQNVTFRCDPISEHNRLYWYRQTLGQGPEFLTYFQNEAQLEKSRLLSDRFSAERPKGSFSTLEIQRTEQGDSAMYLCASSSPWTSGTGDTQYFGPGTRLTVL.

This chain connects TRBV6-1 to TRBJ1-1; 11 positions agree with TRBD1. V lost 5 bases and J lost 5; bases outside the gene matches: 7. This CDR3 spans 15 amino acids. Germline V gene data show CDR1 as MNHNS and CDR2 as SASEGT. CDR3 residues: CASSPGQGARTEAFF. CDR3 DNA sequence: TGTGCCAGCAGTCCCGGACAGGGGGCTCGTACTGAAGCTTTCTTT.

Only a few counts were recorded for this clonotype. This rearrangement joins TRBV28 to TRBJ2-7, with 7 bases aligning to TRBD1. Germline V lookup: CDR1 MDHEN, CDR2 SYDVKM. This CDR3 region has 15 residues. After removal of 6 bases from V and 5 bases from J, the junction contained 13 bases not matched to a gene. CDR3 amino acids: CASREPLGGRNEQYF. The CDR3 nucleotides read TGTGCCAGCAGGGAACCCTTAGGGGGCAGGAACGAGCAGTACTTC.

This clonotype was observed a few times. V gene TRBV11-2 combines with J gene TRBJ2-5; tentative D call: TRBD1 (5 bases). Deletions cut 5 bases from V and 1 base from J, with 11 bases between. This CDR3 is 14 amino acids long. Germline assignment: CDR1 SGHAT and CDR2 FQNNGV. Here the CDR3 reads CASSTPQVQETQYF. CDR3 bases: TGTGCCAGCAGCACCCCACAGGTCCAAGAGACCCAGTACTTC.

The rearrangement uses TRBV29-1 and TRBJ2-2, with 10 nucleotides matching TRBD1. The CDR3 extends over 15 amino acids. In germline, CDR1 is SQVTM, CDR2 ANQGSEA. Trimming removed 6 bases from V and 7 bases from J; junction bases left unmatched: 11. CDR3 DNA sequence: TGCAGCGTCCATCGACAGGGGGCCGTGGACGGGGAGCTGTTTTTT. Translation: CSVHRQGAVDGELFF.

This clonotype was detected a few times. V is TRBV7-8 and J is TRBJ1-5; D not resolved. V was shortened by 0 bases and J by 3 bases, with 9 bases between the two germline ends. Looked up from germline, CDR1 is SGHVS and CDR2 is FQNEAQ. The CDR3 covers 15 residues. The CDR3 DNA reads as TGTGCCAGCAGCTTAGCGAGACTGAACAATCAGCCCCAGCATTTT. It specifies CASSLARLNNQPQHF.

The table lists this clonotype with a few counts. The gene calls are TRBV12-3 or TRBV12-4 and TRBJ1-1, with D possibly TRBD1 on 5 matching bases. The CDR3 extends over 14 amino acids. V lost 2 bases and J 3 bases, leaving 10 bases between the germline ends. Here the CDR3 DNA reads TGTGCCAGCAGTTTAATGGGGCAGTACACTGAAGCTTTCTTT. Protein product: CASSLMGQYTEAFF.

This clonotype has only a few counts. The chain recombines TRBV14 with TRBJ2-7; the match to TRBD2 covers 7 bases. Germline CDR1 is SGHDN and CDR2 is FVKESK. The CDR3 spans 14 residues. V was clipped by 3 bases and J by 5 bases; unmatched bases: 7. The CDR3 reads CASSHTMRENEQYF. CDR3 DNA sequence: TGTGCCAGCAGCCATACTATGCGGGAGAACGAGCAGTACTTC. Using reference TRBV14 and TRBJ2-7 for the parts outside the CDR3, the full variable domain is EAGVTQFPSHSVIEKGQTVTLRCDPISGHDNLYWYRRVMGKEIKFLLHFVKESKQDESGMPNNRFLAERTGGTYSTLKVQPAELEDSGVYFCASSHTMRENEQYFGPGTRLTVT.

V usage is TRBV12-3 or TRBV12-4 and J usage is TRBJ1-1, with D maybe TRBD1 (6 bases). V lost 3 bases to trimming and J lost 6 bases, with 17 bases between them. The CDR3 extends over 15 amino acids. CDR3: CASSFGAQGWAEAFF. The CDR3 DNA reads TGTGCCAGCAGTTTTGGGGCACAGGGTTGGGCTGAAGCTTTCTTT.

The rearrangement joins TRBV27 to TRBJ2-2; 13 bases align to TRBD2. The germline gives CDR1 MNHEY, CDR2 SMNVEV (reference sequence). V shed 2 bases, J shed 3 bases, and the junction held 6 bases outside the gene matches. CDR3 length: 18 amino acids. The CDR3 nucleotides are TGTGCCAGCAGTTTAAGGACTAGCGGGAGCTTTGACACCGGGGAGCTGTTTTTT. This codes for CASSLRTSGSFDTGELFF.

The chain couples TRBV3-1 to TRBJ2-2; D unresolved. This CDR3 region has 16 residues. Trimming removed 1 base at V and 1 base at J, with 10 bases between. Per the germline V gene, CDR1 is LGHDT and CDR2 is YNNKEL (reference sequence). The CDR3: CASSQVSYLNTGELFF. The CDR3 region has the DNA TGTGCCAGCAGCCAAGTCTCCTACCTGAACACCGGGGAGCTGTTTTTT.

This chain connects TRBV3-1 to TRBJ2-1, with TRBD2 matching 7 bases. Trimming at V came to 1 base and at J to 7 bases, leaving 10 bases not matched to a gene. The CDR3 loop spans 16 amino acids. Germline V gene sequence: CDR1 LGHDT, CDR2 YNNKEL (reference sequence). For the CDR3, the DNA is TGTGCCAGCAGCCAAGTGGGAGGACTAGTGAGTAATGAGCAGTTCTTC. Protein product: CASSQVGGLVSNEQFF.

The gene calls are TRBV5-1 and TRBJ2-7; no firm D call. The CDR3 is 14 residues long. Trimming removed 0 bases at V and 1 base at J, with 8 bases between. The V gene's germline CDR1 is SGHRS and CDR2 YFSETQ. As DNA, the CDR3 is TGCGCCAGCAGCTTGGGACGGCGTTCCTACGAGCAGTACTTC. Translating gives CASSLGRRSYEQYF. The full variable domain, in which reference TRBV5-1 and TRBJ2-7 provide the parts outside the CDR3, is KAGVTQTPRYLIKTRGQQVTLSCSPISGHRSVSWYQQTPGQGLQFLFEYFSETQRNKGNFPGRFSGRQFSNSRSEMNVSTLELGDSALYLCASSLGRRSYEQYFGPGTRLTVT.

This clonotype was seen a handful of times. The chain combines TRBV10-3 with TRBJ2-7, with D hard to call. Germline assignment: CDR1 ENHRY and CDR2 SYGVKD. This CDR3 comprises 14 residues. With 4 bases removed from V and 3 bases from J, the gap between germline ends came to 13 bases. The CDR3 region is CAISAPEQVYEQYF. CDR3 nucleotide sequence: TGTGCCATCAGTGCCCCGGAGCAGGTCTACGAGCAGTACTTC.

The chain carries TRBV12-3 or TRBV12-4 and TRBJ1-1, with D possibly TRBD1 on 5 matching bases. Trimming cost V 5 bases and J 8 bases, with 12 bases left between them. The CDR3 consists of 12 residues. CDR3 sequence: CASSPRTLEAFF. In DNA, the CDR3 is TGTGCCAGCAGTCCCCGGACACTCGAAGCTTTCTTT.

The chain is built from TRBV4-3 and TRBJ2-5, with D possibly being TRBD2 (5 bases). CDR1 is LGHNA, CDR2 YSLEER, per germline. This CDR3 contains 16 residues. The ends were cut back, 1 base at V and 2 bases at J, with 14 bases in the middle. CDR3 protein: CASSQGVERQQETQYF. Written as DNA, the CDR3 is TGCGCCAGCAGCCAAGGGGTCGAGCGGCAGCAAGAGACCCAGTACTTC.

The DNA for the CDR3 is TGCGCCAGCAGCCACACTGGAGAGACCCAGTACTTC. It encodes CASSHTGETQYF. The chain employs TRBV5-1 and TRBJ2-5; D remains unclear. Germline V lookup: CDR1 SGHRS, CDR2 YFSETQ. CDR3 size: 12 residues. Trimming left V 4 bases short and J 4 bases short, with 8 bases between.

The table lists this clonotype with a few counts. This chain connects TRBV27 to TRBJ2-2, with a tentative D call TRBD2 (5 bases). Germline V CDR1 and CDR2: MNHEY, SMNVEV (reference sequence). Trimming stripped 5 bases from V and 5 bases from J, with 12 bases between. This CDR3 contains 14 residues. This CDR3 is CASSTWSGTGELFF. In nucleotides, the CDR3 is TGTGCCAGCAGTACCTGGTCGGGAACCGGGGAGCTGTTTTTT.

The V and J genes are TRBV27 and TRBJ1-4; D is perhaps TRBD1 (6 bases). The CDR3 sequence is 14 residues long. Germline V gene lookup returns CDR1 MNHEY and CDR2 SMNVEV (reference sequence). V lost 5 bases and J lost 6, with 13 bases in between. The CDR3 DNA is TGTGCCAGCAGTATACAAGGACAGTATGAAAAACTGTTTTTT. The encoded protein is CASSIQGQYEKLFF.

This clonotype was seen at least ten times. CDR3 amino acids: CASSDGDIFSYEQYF. CDR3 DNA: TGCGCCAGCAGTGATGGGGACATCTTCTCCTACGAGCAGTACTTC. This chain uses TRBV10-2 with TRBJ2-7; possibly TRBD1 for D (6 bases). The germline V and J ends were trimmed by 3 bases and 0 bases, with 12 bases remaining between them. Germline CDR1 WSHSY, CDR2 SAAADI. The CDR3 runs 15 residues.

This clonotype was found a few times. The chain is built from TRBV10-3 and TRBJ1-2, with 9 bases fitting TRBD1. The CDR3 contains 20 residues. V lost 3 bases and J lost 1; bases outside the gene matches: 18. CDR1 is ENHRY and CDR2 is SYGVKD in the germline V gene. Here the CDR3 reads CAISEPRLGTGPLFNYGYTF. The DNA for the CDR3 is TGTGCCATCAGTGAACCCAGGCTGGGGACAGGGCCGCTATTTAACTATGGCTACACCTTC.